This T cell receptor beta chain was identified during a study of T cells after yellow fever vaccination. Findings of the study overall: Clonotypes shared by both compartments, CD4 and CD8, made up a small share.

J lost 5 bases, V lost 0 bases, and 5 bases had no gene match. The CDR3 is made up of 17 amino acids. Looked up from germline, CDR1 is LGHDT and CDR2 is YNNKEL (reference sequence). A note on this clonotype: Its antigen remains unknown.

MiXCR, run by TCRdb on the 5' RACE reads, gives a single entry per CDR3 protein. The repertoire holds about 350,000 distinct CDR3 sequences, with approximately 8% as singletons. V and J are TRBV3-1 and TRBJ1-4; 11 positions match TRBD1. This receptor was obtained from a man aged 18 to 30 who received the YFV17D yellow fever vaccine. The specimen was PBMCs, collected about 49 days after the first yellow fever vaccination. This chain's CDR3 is CASSQDRTGGKNEKLFF. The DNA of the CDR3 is TGTGCCAGCAGCCAAGATCGGACAGGGGGCAAAAATGAAAAACTGTTTTTT.